These T cell receptor beta chains were read from a single sample in a study of blood T cell repertoires in COVID-19. Some clones are missing from TCRdb's copy, which holds only in-frame ones; the method was immunoSEQ multiplex PCR. Of 400,000 to 450,000 clones detected, roughly nine tenths appear once; the ten largest clones hold roughly 1.1%. The source material was PBMCs or T cells enriched from blood (not recorded which). The source is a man aged 30-40 years who had recovered from COVID-19. Each CDR3 is given with its conserved first and last residue. A D gene is named only where the DNA matches it firmly. Rows may omit the clone size; those that give it use once, few, many or a size class.

j_call: TRBJ1-5; clone_size: -; v_call: TRBV15; d_call: TRBD1; cdr3_aa: CATTYEPGQGVGQPQHF; cdr3_nt: TGTGCCACCACTTATGAACCGGGACAGGGGGTAGGTCAGCCCCAGCATTTT
j_call: TRBJ2-3; clone_size: -; v_call: TRBV25-1; d_call: TRBD1; cdr3_aa: CASSALGTASTDTQYF; cdr3_nt: TGTGCCAGCAGTGCCCTCGGGACAGCTAGCACAGATACGCAGTATTTT
j_call: TRBJ2-1; clone_size: -; v_call: TRBV19; d_call: TRBD2; cdr3_aa: CASSISGTSGRGQFF; cdr3_nt: TGTGCCAGTAGTATTTCGGGGACTAGCGGGAGGGGGCAGTTCTTC
j_call: TRBJ2-1; clone_size: -; v_call: TRBV5-4; d_call: TRBD1; cdr3_aa: CASSHQGASGEQFF; cdr3_nt: TGTGCCAGCAGCCACCAGGGGGCTTCGGGTGAGCAGTTCTTC
j_call: TRBJ2-7; clone_size: -; v_call: TRBV21-1; d_call: -; cdr3_aa: CATLSRSYEQYF; cdr3_nt: TGTGCCACCCTATCTCGCTCCTACGAGCAGTACTTC
j_call: TRBJ1-5; clone_size: -; v_call: TRBV10-3; d_call: TRBD1; cdr3_aa: CATAGQENQPQHF; cdr3_nt: TGTGCCACCGCAGGACAGGAGAATCAGCCCCAGCATTTT
j_call: TRBJ2-7; clone_size: once; v_call: TRBV19; d_call: TRBD2; cdr3_aa: CASSRAGGPFEQYF; cdr3_nt: TGTGCCAGTAGTAGAGCGGGAGGGCCATTCGAGCAGTACTTC
j_call: TRBJ1-2; clone_size: -; v_call: TRBV29-1; d_call: TRBD1; cdr3_aa: CSVAGGTGRSYGYTF; cdr3_nt: TGCAGCGTGGCAGGGGGGACAGGGAGGTCCTATGGCTACACCTTC
j_call: TRBJ2-7; clone_size: once; v_call: TRBV3-1/TRBV3-2; d_call: -; cdr3_aa: CASSRQTEYEQYF; cdr3_nt: TGTGCCAGCAGCCGACAGACAGAATACGAGCAGTACTTC
j_call: TRBJ1-2; clone_size: -; v_call: TRBV28; d_call: TRBD1; cdr3_aa: CASSQLLGQIYGYTF; cdr3_nt: TGTGCCAGCAGCCAATTATTGGGACAGATTTATGGCTACACCTTC
j_call: TRBJ1-1; clone_size: -; v_call: TRBV11-2; d_call: -; cdr3_aa: CASSPGANTEAFF; cdr3_nt: TGTGCCAGCAGTCCAGGGGCGAACACTGAAGCTTTCTTT
j_call: TRBJ2-7; clone_size: -; v_call: TRBV19; d_call: TRBD1; cdr3_aa: CASRLATGTGYEQYF; cdr3_nt: TGTGCCAGCCGACTCGCGACAGGGACGGGCTACGAGCAGTACTTC
j_call: TRBJ2-3; clone_size: -; v_call: TRBV11-2; d_call: -; cdr3_aa: CASSLERVSTDTQYF; cdr3_nt: TGTGCCAGCAGCTTAGAGCGGGTTAGCACAGATACGCAGTATTTT
j_call: TRBJ1-1; clone_size: -; v_call: TRBV7-9; d_call: -; cdr3_aa: CASSLGQLNTEAFF; cdr3_nt: TGTGCCAGCAGCTTAGGACAGTTGAACACTGAAGCTTTCTTT
j_call: TRBJ2-7; clone_size: -; v_call: TRBV3-1/TRBV3-2; d_call: -; cdr3_aa: CATRGRGEQYF; cdr3_nt: TGTGCCACCCGGGGGAGGGGGGAGCAGTACTTC
j_call: TRBJ2-7; clone_size: -; v_call: TRBV11-2; d_call: -; cdr3_aa: CASSPPSYEQYF; cdr3_nt: TGTGCCAGCAGCCCTCCCTCCTACGAGCAGTACTTC
j_call: TRBJ2-7; clone_size: -; v_call: TRBV12-2; d_call: -; cdr3_aa: CASRLVQGPSSYEQYF; cdr3_nt: TGTGCAAGTCGCTTAGTTCAGGGTCCAAGCTCCTACGAGCAGTACTTC
j_call: TRBJ2-1; clone_size: -; v_call: TRBV11-2; d_call: -; cdr3_aa: CASSPGKVSGFDEQFF; cdr3_nt: TGTGCCAGCAGCCCGGGGAAGGTTTCGGGTTTTGATGAGCAGTTCTTC
j_call: TRBJ2-1; clone_size: many; v_call: TRBV14; d_call: -; cdr3_aa: CASSQFDEQFF; cdr3_nt: TGTGCCAGCAGCCAATTCGATGAGCAGTTCTTC
j_call: TRBJ2-3; clone_size: -; v_call: TRBV10-3; d_call: TRBD2; cdr3_aa: CAISERAGVTDTQYF; cdr3_nt: TGTGCCATCAGTGAAAGGGCGGGGGTCACAGATACGCAGTATTTT
j_call: TRBJ2-5; clone_size: once; v_call: TRBV19; d_call: -; cdr3_aa: CASSSPTSPNHRETQYF; cdr3_nt: TGTGCCAGTAGTAGTCCTACTAGCCCTAACCATCGGGAGACCCAGTACTTC
j_call: TRBJ1-2; clone_size: -; v_call: TRBV6-5; d_call: -; cdr3_aa: CASSSGYYGYTF; cdr3_nt: TGTGCCAGCAGCTCAGGGTACTATGGCTACACCTTC
j_call: TRBJ2-1; clone_size: -; v_call: TRBV29-1; d_call: -; cdr3_aa: CSVVGAGGSYNEQFF; cdr3_nt: TGCAGCGTTGTGGGGGCAGGTGGCTCCTACAATGAGCAGTTCTTC
j_call: TRBJ2-3; clone_size: -; v_call: TRBV28; d_call: TRBD2; cdr3_aa: CASSSVLAGGTDTQYF; cdr3_nt: TGTGCCAGCAGCTCCGTCTTAGCGGGAGGGACAGATACGCAGTATTTT
j_call: TRBJ2-1; clone_size: -; v_call: TRBV5-1; d_call: -; cdr3_aa: CASRDSSSYNEQFF; cdr3_nt: TGCGCCAGCCGGGACTCAAGCTCCTACAATGAGCAGTTCTTC
j_call: TRBJ2-7; clone_size: -; v_call: TRBV27; d_call: -; cdr3_aa: CASSLTFLGGYEQYF; cdr3_nt: TGTGCCAGCAGTTTGACCTTCCTCGGAGGCTACGAGCAGTACTTC
j_call: TRBJ1-2; clone_size: few; v_call: TRBV6-5; d_call: TRBD1; cdr3_aa: CASSYYPGGDGYTF; cdr3_nt: TGTGCCAGCAGTTACTATCCAGGGGGCGATGGCTACACCTTC
j_call: TRBJ2-7; clone_size: -; v_call: TRBV27; d_call: -; cdr3_aa: CASSLDQRRYEQYF; cdr3_nt: TGTGCCAGCAGTTTGGACCAAAGGAGGTACGAGCAGTACTTC
j_call: TRBJ2-7; clone_size: -; v_call: TRBV28; d_call: -; cdr3_aa: CASSLRREGAYEQYF; cdr3_nt: TGTGCCAGCAGTTTGCGCAGGGAAGGCGCCTACGAGCAGTACTTC
j_call: TRBJ2-3; clone_size: -; v_call: TRBV3-1/TRBV3-2; d_call: TRBD1; cdr3_aa: CASSPSWTGVDTQYF; cdr3_nt: TGTGCCAGCAGCCCCAGCTGGACAGGGGTGGATACGCAGTATTTT
j_call: TRBJ2-1; clone_size: -; v_call: TRBV30; d_call: TRBD1; cdr3_aa: CAWRTQTRKDRGPYNEQFF; cdr3_nt: TGTGCCTGGAGAACTCAGACAAGAAAGGACAGGGGCCCCTACAATGAGCAGTTCTTC
j_call: TRBJ2-1; clone_size: -; v_call: TRBV6-5; d_call: TRBD2; cdr3_aa: CASHSLAAYNEQFF; cdr3_nt: TGTGCCAGCCATTCCCTAGCGGCCTACAATGAGCAGTTCTTC
j_call: TRBJ1-1; clone_size: once; v_call: TRBV28; d_call: -; cdr3_aa: CASSASGGTEAFF; cdr3_nt: TGTGCCAGCAGTGCTAGTGGCGGCACTGAAGCTTTCTTT
j_call: TRBJ2-5; clone_size: -; v_call: TRBV4-2; d_call: TRBD2; cdr3_aa: CASSQGLAPGQETQYF; cdr3_nt: TGTGCCAGCAGCCAAGGACTAGCGCCCGGCCAAGAGACCCAGTACTTC
j_call: TRBJ1-1; clone_size: -; v_call: TRBV19; d_call: -; cdr3_aa: CASSFVYTEAFF; cdr3_nt: TGTGCCAGTAGTTTCGTTTACACTGAAGCTTTCTTT
j_call: TRBJ2-2; clone_size: -; v_call: TRBV3-1/TRBV3-2; d_call: TRBD2; cdr3_aa: CASSQVGRNGELFF; cdr3_nt: TGTGCCAGCAGCCAAGTCGGGAGGAACGGGGAGCTGTTTTTT
j_call: TRBJ2-3; clone_size: -; v_call: TRBV28; d_call: TRBD2; cdr3_aa: CASRPGTSGTDTQYF; cdr3_nt: TGTGCCAGCAGGCCCGGGACTAGCGGCACAGATACGCAGTATTTT
j_call: TRBJ2-3; clone_size: -; v_call: TRBV2; d_call: -; cdr3_aa: CASTPVTDTQYF; cdr3_nt: TGTGCCAGCACGCCAGTCACAGATACGCAGTATTTT
j_call: TRBJ1-2; clone_size: -; v_call: TRBV13; d_call: -; cdr3_aa: CASSSGQYGYTF; cdr3_nt: TGTGCCAGCAGCTCCGGACAGTATGGCTACACCTTC
j_call: TRBJ1-5; clone_size: once; v_call: TRBV5-4; d_call: TRBD1; cdr3_aa: CASSPGTGGSQPQHF; cdr3_nt: TGTGCCAGCAGCCCCGGGACAGGGGGCAGTCAGCCCCAGCATTTT
j_call: TRBJ2-7; clone_size: -; v_call: TRBV7-9; d_call: TRBD1; cdr3_aa: CASSLRTGTDEQYF; cdr3_nt: TGTGCCAGCAGCTTACGGACAGGGACGGACGAGCAGTACTTC
j_call: TRBJ2-7; clone_size: -; v_call: TRBV5-1; d_call: TRBD1; cdr3_aa: CASSAKPGQGAYEQYF; cdr3_nt: TGCGCCAGCAGCGCAAAACCCGGACAGGGGGCCTACGAGCAGTACTTC
j_call: TRBJ2-4; clone_size: -; v_call: TRBV24-1; d_call: -; cdr3_aa: CATSDPSITGSIQYF; cdr3_nt: TGTGCCACCAGTGATCCATCAATAACAGGGAGCATTCAGTACTTC
j_call: TRBJ1-1; clone_size: -; v_call: TRBV18; d_call: -; cdr3_aa: CASSPGLLDTEAFF; cdr3_nt: TGTGCCAGCTCACCGGGACTGTTGGACACTGAAGCTTTCTTT
j_call: TRBJ2-5; clone_size: -; v_call: TRBV6-5; d_call: TRBD1; cdr3_aa: CASRRTGVFGETQYF; cdr3_nt: TGTGCCAGCAGACGTACAGGGGTTTTTGGGGAGACCCAGTACTTC
j_call: TRBJ1-6; clone_size: -; v_call: TRBV7-6; d_call: -; cdr3_aa: CASSLEQGNGSPLHF; cdr3_nt: TGTGCCAGCAGCTTAGAACAGGGAAATGGATCACCCCTCCACTTT
j_call: TRBJ2-7; clone_size: -; v_call: TRBV5-4; d_call: TRBD1; cdr3_aa: CASRHRGSYEQYF; cdr3_nt: TGTGCCAGCAGGCACAGGGGCAGCTACGAGCAGTACTTC
j_call: TRBJ2-2; clone_size: -; v_call: TRBV19; d_call: TRBD1; cdr3_aa: CASSIRPGNRGRNTGELFF; cdr3_nt: TGTGCCAGTAGTATACGCCCCGGGAACAGGGGTAGGAACACCGGGGAGCTGTTTTTT
j_call: TRBJ1-1; clone_size: -; v_call: TRBV5-8; d_call: -; cdr3_aa: CASSHGSGAYKNTEAFF; cdr3_nt: TGTGCCAGCAGCCACGGATCAGGGGCTTATAAGAACACTGAAGCTTTCTTT
j_call: TRBJ2-7; clone_size: -; v_call: TRBV7-9; d_call: -; cdr3_aa: CASSLGYLVEGEQYF; cdr3_nt: TGTGCCAGCAGCTTAGGATATCTAGTCGAAGGCGAGCAGTACTTC
j_call: TRBJ2-1; clone_size: -; v_call: TRBV19; d_call: TRBD2; cdr3_aa: CASSIVPVGLATDFYNEQFF; cdr3_nt: TGTGCCAGTAGTATAGTCCCTGTGGGACTAGCGACCGATTTCTACAATGAGCAGTTCTTC
j_call: TRBJ2-2; clone_size: once; v_call: TRBV5-1; d_call: -; cdr3_aa: CASSLNGEVRSGELFF; cdr3_nt: TGCGCCAGCAGCCTCAACGGGGAGGTCCGTTCAGGGGAGCTGTTTTTT
j_call: TRBJ2-5; clone_size: -; v_call: TRBV6-1; d_call: TRBD1; cdr3_aa: CASSEDRGIWETQYF; cdr3_nt: TGTGCCAGCAGTGAAGACAGGGGAATTTGGGAGACCCAGTACTTC